This TCR beta chain derives from a study of regulatory T cells in long-lasting Graves disease. Described time point: newly diagnosed GD, antithyroid drugs for less than 3 months. With RNA extracted from PBMCs as input, the TCR library was made. V was shortened by 0 bases and J by 11 bases, with 17 bases between the two germline ends. CDR3 length equals 14 residues. Germline loops: CDR1 SGHRS, CDR2 YFSETQ. As concerns this clonotype: A much bigger clone sits one base away, suggesting this may be a read error.

Through Arm-PCR of CDR3 regions and iRepertoire HTBI primers, TCR beta libraries were built. TCRdb recomputed calls from the multiplex PCR reads with MiXCR, one row per CDR3 protein. The repertoire consists of roughly 510,000 distinct CDR3 sequences, with around 16% occurring once and the leading ten covering 9.5% to 15%. A further study also used this sample, focusing on T cells in Graves' hyperthyroidism and ophthalmopathy. As that report states: In patients aged 18 to 65, hyperthyroidism was newly diagnosed, with duration under 2 months. Carried out on the TCR CDR3, a first-round RT-PCR used the HTBI primer set. Most clonotypes expanded in the thyroid (above 0.001) were also present in blood. The model forecast ophthalmopathy, anticipating it by a median around 6.5 months before onset.

The source material was peripheral blood mononuclear cells (PBMCs), sampled at new diagnosis, from a patient treated with antithyroid drugs. The chain has TRBV5-1 and TRBJ2-5, with D maybe TRBD2 (6 bases). This receptor was obtained from a man aged 18 to 35 with Graves disease. Here the CDR3 DNA reads TGCGCCAGCAGCTTGGCCTCGGGGACTGGTGAGCAGTACTTC. It translates to CASSLASGTGEQYF. Combining the CDR3 with reference TRBV5-1 and TRBJ2-5 gives the whole variable domain KAGVTQTPRYLIKTRGQQVTLSCSPISGHRSVSWYQQTPGQGLQFLFEYFSETQRNKGNFPGRFSGRQFSNSRSEMNVSTLELGDSALYLCASSLASGTGEQYFGPGTRLLVL.